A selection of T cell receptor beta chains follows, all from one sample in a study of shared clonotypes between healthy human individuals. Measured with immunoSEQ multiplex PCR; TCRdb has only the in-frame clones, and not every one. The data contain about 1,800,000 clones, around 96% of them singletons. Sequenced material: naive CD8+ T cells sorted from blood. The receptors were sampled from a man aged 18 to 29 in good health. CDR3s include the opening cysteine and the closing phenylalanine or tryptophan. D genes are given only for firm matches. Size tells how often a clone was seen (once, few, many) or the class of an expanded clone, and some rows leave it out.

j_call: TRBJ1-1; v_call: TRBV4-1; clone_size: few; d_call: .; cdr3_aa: CASSLGNTEAFF; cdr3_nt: TGCGCCAGCAGTTTAGGAAACACTGAAGCTTTCTTT
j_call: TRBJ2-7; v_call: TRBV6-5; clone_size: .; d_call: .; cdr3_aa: CASSRPGTEAYEQYF; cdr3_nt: TGTGCCAGCAGTCGCCCCGGGACCGAAGCCTACGAGCAGTACTTC
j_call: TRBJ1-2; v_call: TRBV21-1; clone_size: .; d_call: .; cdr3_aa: CASSKLGKGRGNYGYTF; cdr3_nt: TGTGCCAGCAGCAAACTGGGCAAGGGGAGGGGGAACTATGGCTACACCTTC
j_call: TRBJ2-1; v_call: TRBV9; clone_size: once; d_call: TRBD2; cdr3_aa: CASCPTSGSNEQFF; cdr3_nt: TGTGCCAGCTGCCCCACCAGCGGGAGCAATGAGCAGTTCTTC
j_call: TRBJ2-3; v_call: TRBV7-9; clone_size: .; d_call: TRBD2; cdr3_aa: CASTDLAGGADTQYF; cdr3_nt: TGTGCCAGCACCGACCTAGCGGGAGGGGCAGATACGCAGTATTTT
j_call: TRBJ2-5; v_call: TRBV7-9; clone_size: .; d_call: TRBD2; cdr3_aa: CASSLGRGGAEETQYF; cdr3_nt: TGTGCCAGCAGCTTAGGACGCGGGGGGGCCGAAGAGACCCAGTACTTC
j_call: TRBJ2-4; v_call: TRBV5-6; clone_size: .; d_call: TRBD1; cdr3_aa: CASSLAQGVIQYF; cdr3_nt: TGTGCCAGCAGCTTGGCCCAGGGGGTAATTCAGTACTTC
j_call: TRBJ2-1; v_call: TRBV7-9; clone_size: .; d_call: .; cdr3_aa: CASSLPIGEGADNEQFF; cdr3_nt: TGTGCCAGCAGCTTACCCATCGGGGAGGGGGCGGACAATGAGCAGTTCTTC
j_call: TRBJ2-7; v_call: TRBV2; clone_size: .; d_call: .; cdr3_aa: CASSERLEGKDEQYF; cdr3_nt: TGTGCCAGCAGTGAAAGGCTGGAGGGTAAGGACGAGCAGTACTTC
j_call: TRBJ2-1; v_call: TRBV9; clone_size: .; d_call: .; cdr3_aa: CASSPGTLRNEQFF; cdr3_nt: TGTGCCAGCAGCCCAGGGACCCTTAGGAATGAGCAGTTCTTC
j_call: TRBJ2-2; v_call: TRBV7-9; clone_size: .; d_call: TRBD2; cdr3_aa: CASSLSSPSGSGNTGELFF; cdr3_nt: TGTGCCAGCAGCTTATCGTCCCCTAGCGGGAGTGGCAACACCGGGGAGCTGTTTTTT
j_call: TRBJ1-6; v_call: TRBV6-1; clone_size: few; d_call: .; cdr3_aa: CASSDLTSSPLHF; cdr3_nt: TGTGCCAGCAGTGACTTGACATCTTCACCCCTCCACTTT
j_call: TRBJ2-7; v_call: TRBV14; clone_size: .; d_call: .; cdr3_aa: CASSQLTGPSGEQYF; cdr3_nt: TGTGCCAGCAGCCAACTTACCGGACCATCGGGCGAGCAGTACTTC
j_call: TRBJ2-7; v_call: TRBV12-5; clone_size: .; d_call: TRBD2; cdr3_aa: CASGGGTSGKNGQYF; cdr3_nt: TGTGCTAGTGGTGGGGGGACTAGCGGGAAAAATGGGCAGTACTTC
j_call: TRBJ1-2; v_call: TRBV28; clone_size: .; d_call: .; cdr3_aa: CASRPYESNYGYTF; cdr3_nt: TGTGCCAGCAGACCATACGAAAGCAACTATGGCTACACCTTC
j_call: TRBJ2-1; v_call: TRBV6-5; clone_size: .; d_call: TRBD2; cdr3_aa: CASSLTSGVYNEQFF; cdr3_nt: TGTGCCAGCAGTTTGACTAGCGGGGTTTACAATGAGCAGTTCTTC
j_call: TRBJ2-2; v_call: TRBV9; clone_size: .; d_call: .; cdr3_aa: CASSPPNPNTGELFF; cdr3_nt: TGTGCCAGCAGCCCTCCGAACCCGAACACCGGGGAGCTGTTTTTT
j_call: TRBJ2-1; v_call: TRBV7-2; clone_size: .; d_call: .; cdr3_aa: CASSLDLAEWSEQFF; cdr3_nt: TGTGCCAGCAGCTTAGACCTAGCCGAGTGGAGTGAGCAGTTCTTC
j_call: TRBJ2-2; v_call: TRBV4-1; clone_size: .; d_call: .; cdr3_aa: CASSQEGWGGELFF; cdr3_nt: TGCGCCAGCAGCCAAGAGGGATGGGGCGGGGAGCTGTTTTTT
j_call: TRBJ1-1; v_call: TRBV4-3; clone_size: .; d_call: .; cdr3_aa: CASSQTENTEAFF; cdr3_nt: TGCGCCAGCAGCCAGACGGAGAACACTGAAGCTTTCTTT
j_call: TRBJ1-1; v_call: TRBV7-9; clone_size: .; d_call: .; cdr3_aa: CASSIGLTEAFF; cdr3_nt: TGTGCCAGCAGCATCGGATTAACTGAAGCTTTCTTT
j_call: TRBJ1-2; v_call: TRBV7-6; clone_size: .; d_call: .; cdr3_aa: CASSPGTGGYTF; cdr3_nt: TGTGCCAGCAGCCCAGGGACTGGGGGCTACACCTTC
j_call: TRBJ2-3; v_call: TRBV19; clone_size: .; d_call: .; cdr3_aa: CASSIWGTSSTDTQYF; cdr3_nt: TGTGCCAGTAGTATTTGGGGTACATCGAGCACAGATACGCAGTATTTT
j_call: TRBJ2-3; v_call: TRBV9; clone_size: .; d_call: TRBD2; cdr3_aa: CASSLPRRTSGGAGGGTDTQYF; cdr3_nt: TGTGCCAGCAGCCTCCCCCGGCGGACTAGCGGGGGGGCTGGAGGAGGCACAGATACGCAGTATTTT
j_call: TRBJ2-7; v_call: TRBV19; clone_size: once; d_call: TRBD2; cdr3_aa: CASGVAGADYYEQYF; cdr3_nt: TGTGCCAGCGGTGTGGCGGGAGCCGATTACTACGAGCAGTACTTC
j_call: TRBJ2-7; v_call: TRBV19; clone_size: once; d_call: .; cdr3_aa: CASSIGQSEQYF; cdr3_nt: TGTGCCAGTAGTATCGGCCAAAGCGAGCAGTACTTC
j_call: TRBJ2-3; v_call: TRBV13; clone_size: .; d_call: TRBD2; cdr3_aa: CASSPQPGASGRFTDTQYF; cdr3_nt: TGTGCCAGCAGCCCCCAACCGGGGGCTAGCGGGAGGTTTACAGATACGCAGTATTTT
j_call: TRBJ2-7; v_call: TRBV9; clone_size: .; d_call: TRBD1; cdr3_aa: CASSPRQGWGYEQYF; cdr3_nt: TGTGCCAGCAGCCCCCGACAGGGCTGGGGTTACGAGCAGTACTTC
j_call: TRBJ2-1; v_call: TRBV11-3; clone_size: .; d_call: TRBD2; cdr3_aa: CASSPSGAAYNEQFF; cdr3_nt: TGTGCCAGCAGCCCTAGCGGGGCAGCATACAATGAGCAGTTCTTC
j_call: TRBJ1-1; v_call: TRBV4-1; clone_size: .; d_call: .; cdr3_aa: CASSQDRASGEAFF; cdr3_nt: TGCGCCAGCAGCCAAGATAGGGCCAGTGGTGAAGCTTTCTTT
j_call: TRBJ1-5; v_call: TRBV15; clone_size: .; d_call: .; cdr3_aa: CATSPQGTLGEGVVPQHF; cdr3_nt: TGTGCCACCAGCCCCCAAGGGACCCTGGGGGAGGGGGTTGTCCCCCAGCATTTT
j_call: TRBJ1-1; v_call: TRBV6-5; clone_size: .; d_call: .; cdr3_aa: CASSPYAGVNTEAFF; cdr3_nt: TGTGCCAGCAGTCCCTACGCAGGGGTGAACACTGAAGCTTTCTTT
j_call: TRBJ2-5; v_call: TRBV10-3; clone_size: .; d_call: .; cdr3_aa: CAISDPDRQQETQYF; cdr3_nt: TGTGCCATCAGTGACCCGGACAGACAACAAGAGACCCAGTACTTC
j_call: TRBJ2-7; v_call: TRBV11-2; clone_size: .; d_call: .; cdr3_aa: CASSIRSGTAYYEQYF; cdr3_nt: TGTGCCAGCAGCATCAGAAGCGGGACAGCCTACTACGAGCAGTACTTC
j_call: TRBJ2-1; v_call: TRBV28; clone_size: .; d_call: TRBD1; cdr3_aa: CASSFSFRDRPLSEQFF; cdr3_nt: TGTGCCAGCAGTTTCTCCTTCCGGGACAGGCCCCTGAGTGAGCAGTTCTTC
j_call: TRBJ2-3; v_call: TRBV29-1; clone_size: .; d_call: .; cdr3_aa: CSVEDHYLTDTQYF; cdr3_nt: TGCAGCGTTGAAGACCACTATCTCACAGATACGCAGTATTTT
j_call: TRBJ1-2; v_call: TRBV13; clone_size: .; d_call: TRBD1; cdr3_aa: CASSSTGQGYSSGGYTF; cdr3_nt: TGTGCCAGCAGCTCAACCGGACAGGGTTATTCTTCGGGTGGCTACACCTTC
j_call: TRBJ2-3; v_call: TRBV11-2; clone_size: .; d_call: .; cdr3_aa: CASSLESGSDTQYF; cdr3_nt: TGTGCCAGCAGCTTAGAGTCGGGGAGCGATACGCAGTATTTT
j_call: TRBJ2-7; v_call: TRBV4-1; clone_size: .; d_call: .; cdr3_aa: CASSHFDEQYF; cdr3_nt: TGCGCCAGCAGCCATTTCGACGAGCAGTACTTC
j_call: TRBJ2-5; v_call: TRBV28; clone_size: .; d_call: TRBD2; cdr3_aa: CASSLGLAGGIETQYF; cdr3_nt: TGTGCCAGCAGTTTAGGACTAGCGGGGGGAATCGAGACCCAGTACTTC
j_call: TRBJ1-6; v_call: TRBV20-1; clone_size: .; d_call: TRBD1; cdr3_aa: CSANRGSPLHF; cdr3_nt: TGCAGTGCCAACAGGGGCTCACCCCTCCACTTT
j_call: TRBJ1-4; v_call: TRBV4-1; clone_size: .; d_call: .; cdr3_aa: CASSQDQVGRTNEKLFF; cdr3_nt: TGCGCCAGCAGCCAAGATCAGGTTGGCAGGACTAATGAAAAACTGTTTTTT
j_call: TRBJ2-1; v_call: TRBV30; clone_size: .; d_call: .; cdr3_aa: CAWSVGRVGFF; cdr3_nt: TGTGCCTGGAGTGTAGGTAGGGTCGGGTTCTTC
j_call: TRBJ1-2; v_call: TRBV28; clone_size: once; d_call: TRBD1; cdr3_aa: CASSFPGQGNGYTF; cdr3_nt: TGTGCCAGCAGTTTCCCGGGACAGGGGAATGGCTACACCTTC
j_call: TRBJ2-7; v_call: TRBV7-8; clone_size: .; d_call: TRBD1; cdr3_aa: CASSLAGTVVYEQYF; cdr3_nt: TGTGCCAGCAGCTTAGCAGGGACAGTGGTCTACGAGCAGTACTTC
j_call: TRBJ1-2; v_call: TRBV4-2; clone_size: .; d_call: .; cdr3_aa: CASSQEPADPTNYGYTF; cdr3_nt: TGTGCCAGCAGCCAAGAACCGGCAGACCCCACTAACTATGGCTACACCTTC
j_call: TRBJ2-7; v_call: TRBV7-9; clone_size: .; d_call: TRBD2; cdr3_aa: CASSLPTSGGQTYEQYF; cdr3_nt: TGTGCCAGCAGCTTACCGACTAGCGGGGGACAAACCTACGAGCAGTACTTC
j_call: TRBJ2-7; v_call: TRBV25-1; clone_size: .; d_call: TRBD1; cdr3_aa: CASSETGGEQDEQYF; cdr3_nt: TGTGCCAGCAGTGAGACAGGGGGCGAGCAGGACGAGCAGTACTTC
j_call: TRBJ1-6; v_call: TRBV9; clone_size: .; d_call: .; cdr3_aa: CASSVSSGPFNSPLHF; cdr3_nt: TGTGCCAGCAGCGTAAGTTCCGGGCCCTTTAATTCACCCCTCCACTTT